This TCR beta chain was identified in a study of human T cells and chemical hapten exposure. The CDR3 totals 15 residues. V was trimmed by 5 bases and J by 5 bases, leaving 18 bases between them. Germline values: CDR1 SGHTA, CDR2 FQGNSA. This clonotype was recorded a few times. TCRdb itself ran the RACE reads through MiXCR, one entry per CDR3 protein. The table includes 55,000 to 75,000 distinct CDR3 sequences, roughly 12% detected once. Time point specified: patch test 3, about 24 weeks after DPC sensitization. Treatment specified: therapeutic diphenylcyclopropenone sensitization with weekly scalp DPC.

The rearrangement links TRBV7-2 to TRBJ2-5, with a weak D call TRBD2 (7 bases). The source is a man younger than 40 with alopecia areata. Some clones in this sample may be carry-over from other donors' samples. The starting material was whole blood, obtained in connection with sensitization to the hapten diphenylcyclopropenone (DPC). The CDR3 loop is CASSPARGGRETQYF. As DNA, the CDR3 is TGTGCCAGCAGCCCAGCGAGGGGGGGCAGGGAGACCCAGTACTTC.